This TCR beta chain was recorded in a study of molecular identifiers for immune sequencing clone quantification. The study, taken as a whole, reports: Clones above 20 RNA copies contained over 98% of effector molecules but under 1% of naive ones.

One entry per CDR3 protein results from TCRdb running MiXCR on the PCR reads. The top ten clones hold approximately 0.8% of a sample with 400,000 to 600,000 distinct CDR3 sequences, less than 30% of them seen once. At least ten counts were recorded for this clonotype. Antigen specificity is unknown. Sorted naive CD8 T cells were those defined as CD8+CD4-CCR7+CD45RA+. The receptor was derived from a human donor in good health. Some libraries in this study had Jurkat cell RNA spiked in. Sequencing input: naive CD8+ T cells from blood, with Jurkat cell RNA spiked in. Subset here: FACS-sorted CD8+CD4-CCR7+CD45RA+ naive T cells.

CDR3 in DNA: TGTGCCTGGAGTGAGGGGCAGGAAGCTTTCTTT. This sequence encodes CAWSEGQEAFF. The gene calls are TRBV30 and TRBJ1-1; possible D gene TRBD1, 5 bases. V was clipped by 1 base and J by 8 bases, with 8 bases between them. The CDR3 covers 11 residues. Germline V CDR1 and CDR2: GTSNPN, SVGIG (reference sequence).